This T cell receptor (beta chain) was retrieved from a study of T cell responses to AZD1222 COVID-19 vaccine. Method: immunoSEQ multiplex PCR; TCRdb's copy keeps in-frame clones and lacks some. Of 30,000 to 35,000 clones in the sample, 86% were seen once. Study-level points and caveats: Within unmutated variant regions lay the reported targets of nearly half of spike-specific TCRs. The number of AZD1222 recipients seropositive at baseline was only six. The donor group comprised mostly white British people and more females; the analysis possibly underestimated clonal diversity.

CDR1 SGHAT and CDR2 FQNNGV come from the germline V gene. CDR3 length: 15 residues. The V end was cut by 5 bases, the J end by 3 bases, with 16 bases between. Notes on this clone: Its target is unknown.

The sample was peripheral blood, taken 28 days after the second AZD1222 dose. The V call is TRBV11-2, the J call TRBJ1-2; possible D gene TRBD1, 5 bases. The source is an adult who received the AZD1222 COVID-19 vaccine. The CDR3 DNA reads TGTGCCAGCAGCCTCCGGGGAGGGGCCGACTATGGCTACACCTTC. This codes for CASSLRGGADYGYTF.